The entry below gives a single TCR beta chain sequence along with its context. This sample was included in a study of cytomegalovirus exposure and HLA in healthy donors. The PCR used 60 Vbeta and 13 Jbeta primers. TCRdb's copy holds only in-frame clones and misses some; the assay was immunoSEQ multiplex PCR. This sample lists about 70,000 clones; its ten largest clones have about 2.4%. Sequencing input: PBMCs. This sequence was found in a female donor in good health and CMV-seropositive.

CDR3 sequence (DNA): TGTGCCATCAGAAGCGGGGGGGGACGAAGCTCCTACAATGAGCAGTTCTTC. It specifies CAIRSGGGRSSYNEQFF. The V gene is TRBV10-3, the J gene TRBJ2-1; 10 nucleotides line up with TRBD2. The germline V gene has CDR1 ENHRY and CDR2 SYGVKD. Trimming removed 6 bases from V and 0 bases from J; junction bases left unmatched: 8. The CDR3 is 17 amino acids.